The 21 T cell receptor beta chains below all came from one sample that was sequenced in a study of T cell repertoires in cytomegalovirus infection. TCRdb independently ran MiXCR on the reads; one entry per CDR3 protein. The table includes about 360,000 distinct CDR3 sequences, roughly 34% detected once. These receptors' antigens are unknown. This sample comprised cultured PBMCs, obtained from culture after CMV antigen stimulation. These receptors all stem from a human donor in good health (CMV status not recorded). Some clones in this sample may be carry-over from other donors' samples.

CDR3 sequence (DNA): TGTGCCAGCAGTGAAGAAGAAGGGGGCACCGGGGAGCTGTTTTTT. Protein product: CASSEEEGGTGELFF. The V gene is TRBV6-1, the J gene TRBJ2-2; maybe TRBD1 (6 bases). Trimming left V 1 base short and J 4 bases short, with 10 bases between. CDR3 length equals 15 residues. Germline CDR1 reads MNHNS; CDR2 reads SASEGT.

The chain links TRBV7-2 to TRBJ1-2; D not resolved. There are 14 residues in the CDR3. From germline, CDR1 is SGHTA and CDR2 FQGNSA. V dropped 1 base and J dropped 4 bases, with 10 bases sitting between them. This CDR3 is CASSLEAAGYGYTF. Written as DNA, the CDR3 is TGTGCCAGCAGCTTAGAGGCGGCGGGCTATGGCTACACCTTC.

This clonotype has just a few counts. The chain carries TRBV20-1 and TRBJ1-5; no definite D call. CDR1 is DFQATT, CDR2 SNEGSKA, per germline (reference sequence). The V and J ends lost 2 bases and 2 bases respectively, with 4 bases between them. The CDR3 runs 12 residues. As DNA, the CDR3 is TGCAGTGCTAGAATCGGCAATCAGCCCCAGCATTTT. Translated: CSARIGNQPQHF.

The chain has TRBV10-3 and TRBJ2-7; D is ambiguous. The CDR3 length is 14 residues. V was pared by 2 bases and J by 3 bases, with 11 bases between. The germline gives CDR1 ENHRY, CDR2 SYGVKD. The CDR3 loop is CAISEADQNYEQYF. The CDR3 coding sequence is TGTGCCATCAGTGAGGCGGACCAGAACTACGAGCAGTACTTC.

This chain's CDR3 is CASSQEHSSYEQYF. DNA of the CDR3: TGTGCCAGCAGCCAAGAACACAGCTCCTACGAGCAGTACTTC. This sequence joins TRBV4-2 and TRBJ2-7, with D unresolved. V lost 0 bases, J lost 0 bases, and 6 bases lay in between. This CDR3 comprises 14 residues. CDR1 LGHNA and CDR2 YNFKEQ come from the germline V gene.

This chain connects TRBV7-3 to TRBJ2-3; D possibly corresponds to TRBD2 (6 bases). The CDR3 covers 15 residues. CDR1 SGHTA and CDR2 FQGTGA come from the germline V gene. Trimming stripped 9 bases from V and 0 bases from J, with 16 bases between. Written as DNA, the CDR3 is TGTGCCAGTGGGAGAGGAGGGAGTAGCACAGATACGCAGTATTTT. The encoded protein is CASGRGGSSTDTQYF. The full variable domain, in which reference TRBV7-3 and TRBJ2-3 provide the parts outside the CDR3, is GAGVSQTPSNKVTEKGKYVELRCDPISGHTALYWYRQSLGQGPEFLIYFQGTGAADDSGLPNDRFFAVRPEGSVSTLKIQRTERGDSAVYLCASGRGGSSTDTQYFGPGTRLTVL.

V usage is TRBV7-6 and J usage is TRBJ2-5; 9 nucleotides align to TRBD1. Germline CDR1 and CDR2: SGHVS and FNYEAQ. CDR3 length equals 19 residues. V was pared by 5 bases and J by 2 bases, with 18 bases of the junction left unmatched. This CDR3 is CASSPLWGRTGDRQETQYF. CDR3 nucleotides: TGTGCCAGCAGCCCTCTCTGGGGGAGGACAGGGGATCGACAAGAGACCCAGTACTTC.

This clonotype was counted a few times. DNA of the CDR3: TGTGCCAGCAGCCCCCACAACCACCAAGAGACCCAGTACTTC. The encoded protein is CASSPHNHQETQYF. The V and J genes are TRBV7-2 and TRBJ2-5, with D unresolved. V shed 5 bases and J shed 0 bases, with 10 bases lying between them. CDR3 size: 14 residues. Germline V lookup: CDR1 SGHTA, CDR2 FQGNSA.

The rearrangement links TRBV7-9 to TRBJ2-7, with a possible D match to TRBD1 (5 bases). The CDR3 length is 15 residues. Germline-derived CDR1 and CDR2 are SEHNR and FQNEAQ (reference sequence). V lost 0 bases and J 2 bases, leaving 11 bases between the germline ends. CDR3 bases: TGTGCCAGCAGCTTAGCCAAAACAGGAGCCTACGAGCAGTACTTC. It specifies CASSLAKTGAYEQYF.

This clonotype was observed a single time. V and J are TRBV5-1 and TRBJ2-3, with D unclear. The CDR3 length is 15 residues. The V and J ends lost 0 bases and 4 bases respectively, with 12 bases between them. Germline assignment: CDR1 SGHRS and CDR2 YFSETQ. CDR3 coding DNA: TGCGCCAGCAGCTTGGGGACCACGACATCAGATACGCAGTATTTT. Its protein is CASSLGTTTSDTQYF.

The genes are TRBV20-1 and TRBJ1-1, with D tentatively TRBD1 (6 bases). The CDR3 has 15 amino acids. Germline V gives CDR1 DFQATT, CDR2 SNEGSKA (reference sequence). V lost 5 bases, J lost 4 bases, and 20 bases lay in between. The CDR3, as DNA: TGCAGTGCTCCGGGTACAGGGCTTGGGAGCACTGAAGCTTTCTTT. This translates into CSAPGTGLGSTEAFF.

This clonotype showed up just a few times. The chain is built from TRBV7-3 and TRBJ2-1; D not certain. The germline V and J ends were trimmed by 1 base and 0 bases, with 7 bases remaining between them. CDR1 is SGHTA, CDR2 FQGTGA, per germline. CDR3 length equals 15 residues. The CDR3: CASSLIAVSYNEQFF. CDR3 in DNA: TGTGCCAGCAGCTTAATAGCTGTCTCCTACAATGAGCAGTTCTTC.

The genes are TRBV20-1 and TRBJ2-3, with D perhaps being TRBD1 or TRBD2 (5 bases each). The germline V gene encodes CDR1 DFQATT and CDR2 SNEGSKA (reference sequence). V dropped 6 bases and J dropped 0 bases, with 10 bases sitting between them. CDR3 length: 13 residues. The CDR3 nucleotides are TGCAGTGCCCCGGGACCCAGCACAGATACGCAGTATTTT. This gives the protein CSAPGPSTDTQYF.

This sequence joins TRBV18 and TRBJ2-3, with D unclear. The CDR3 spans 14 residues. V shed 3 bases and J shed 4 bases, with 11 bases lying between them. Germline values: CDR1 KGHSH, CDR2 LQKENI. CDR3 DNA sequence: TGTGCCAGCTCACCCGTAGGAACCCCAGATACGCAGTATTTT. Its translation: CASSPVGTPDTQYF.

A few counts support this clonotype. This sequence joins TRBV6-5 and TRBJ2-3; 8 positions match TRBD2. V lost 4 bases to trimming and J lost 0 bases; unmatched junction nucleotides: 3. This CDR3 region has 15 residues. Per germline, CDR1 MNHEY and CDR2 SVGAGI. CDR3 sequence (DNA): TGTGCCAGCAGTTTACTAGCGGCAAGCACAGATACGCAGTATTTT. Encoded protein: CASSLLAASTDTQYF.

The chain's CDR3 is CASSLLGEVTNEQFF. The CDR3 nucleotides read TGTGCCAGCAGCCTTCTAGGGGAAGTTACCAATGAGCAGTTCTTC. The V gene is TRBV5-3, the J gene TRBJ2-1, with a possible D match to TRBD1 (5 bases). TRBV5-3 is an ORF, with its function uncertain. Trimming took off 8 bases at V and 6 bases at J, with 21 bases between the two ends. The CDR3 sequence is 15 residues long.

This clonotype was seen a few times. The chain employs TRBV6-2 or TRBV6-3 and TRBJ2-1; 9 positions match TRBD2. The germline V gene encodes CDR1 MNHEY and CDR2 SVGEGT. J gave up 4 bases and V 10 bases, and 8 bases lay outside the gene matches. This CDR3 has 14 residues. The CDR3 nucleotides read TGTGCCACCCAACTAGCGGGCCGTTACAATGAGCAGTTCTTC. Amino acid sequence: CATQLAGRYNEQFF.

The chain has TRBV19 and TRBJ2-7; 10 bases fit TRBD1. The CDR3 has 15 amino acids. The V segment lost 3 bases and the J segment 7 bases; nucleotides outside the gene matches: 9. Germline CDR1 is LNHDA and CDR2 is SQIVND (reference sequence). In DNA, the CDR3 is TGTGCCAGTAGTATGGGACAGGGGATTCCGGGGGAGCAGTACTTC. Translated, it gives CASSMGQGIPGEQYF.

This clonotype has only one observation. This rearrangement joins TRBV5-6 to TRBJ1-5; D remains unclear. Germline V lookup: CDR1 SGHDT, CDR2 YYEEEE. The CDR3 length is 13 residues. V lost 4 bases and J 4 bases, leaving 9 bases between the germline ends. The CDR3 region is CASSPGENQPQHF. The CDR3 DNA is TGTGCCAGCAGCCCAGGCGAAAATCAGCCCCAGCATTTT. Combining the CDR3 with reference TRBV5-6 and TRBJ1-5 gives the whole variable domain DAGVTQSPTHLIKTRGQQVTLRCSPKSGHDTVSWYQQALGQGPQFIFQYYEEEERQRGNFPDRFSGHQFPNYSSELNVNALLLGDSALYLCASSPGENQPQHFGDGTRLSIL.

At least ten counts were recorded for this clonotype. CDR3 in DNA: TGTGCCAGCAGCTCTACAGGGGGGATTGGAAACACCATATATTTT. Its translation: CASSSTGGIGNTIYF. J is TRBJ1-3 and V is TRBV7-8, with 8 bases lining up with TRBD1. The germline V gene encodes CDR1 SGHVS and CDR2 FQNEAQ. The CDR3 loop spans 15 amino acids. J lost 3 bases, V lost 4 bases, and 5 bases had no gene match.

The V call is TRBV7-8, the J call TRBJ2-7, with 7 positions matching TRBD2. The CDR3 has 14 residues. J gave up 4 bases and V 2 bases, and 5 bases lay outside the gene matches. Germline V lookup: CDR1 SGHVS, CDR2 FQNEAQ. The CDR3 loop reads CASSLLAALYEQYF. In DNA form, the CDR3 reads TGTGCCAGCAGCTTACTAGCGGCCCTGTACGAGCAGTACTTC.